Presented here are 5 T cell receptor beta chains from one specimen sequenced in a study of T cell responses to AZD1222 COVID-19 vaccine (dated by TCRdb to about 2021). Library construction relied on the immunoSEQ multiplex PCR assay. The table was pulled from immuneACCESS by TCRdb, which kept in-frame rearrangements only. Such tables lose some clones; where checked, under half of the loss comes from unresolved V genes, and the rest has no known cause. This sample comprises about 150,000 clones, around 87% of them detected only once. The ten largest clones take up 2.6% of the sample. The time point label here, explained by the study, means: baseline before first vaccination. The specimen was peripheral blood, collected on day 0 of AZD1222 vaccination. The receptor set was obtained from an adult in good health.

This clone was observed a few times. The chain recombines TRBV9 with TRBJ1-1; D is ambiguous. Per germline, CDR1 SGDLS and CDR2 YYNGEE. V dropped 0 bases and J dropped 5 bases, with 8 bases sitting between them. This CDR3 contains 13 residues. CDR3 bases: TGTGCCAGCAGCGTAGGAGGAAGGACTGAAGCTTTCTTT. The encoded protein is CASSVGGRTEAFF.

The chain carries TRBV4-1 and TRBJ1-5, with D possibly matching TRBD1 (6 bases). V was shortened by 2 bases and J by 5 bases, with 16 bases between the two germline ends. Germline V gives CDR1 MGHRA, CDR2 YSYEKL. The CDR3 runs to 16 residues. CDR3 sequence: CASSQIGGGGHQPQHF. Written as DNA, the CDR3 is TGCGCCAGCAGCCAAATTGGGGGGGGCGGGCATCAGCCCCAGCATTTT.

CDR3 DNA sequence: TGCGCCAGCAGCTTGCTGGGAAACACCGGGGAGCTGTTTTTT. Amino acid sequence: CASSLLGNTGELFF. This chain uses TRBV5-1 with TRBJ2-2; no reliable D call. Germline assignment: CDR1 SGHRS and CDR2 YFSETQ. The germline V and J ends were trimmed by 1 base and 2 bases, with 6 bases remaining between them. CDR3 size: 14 residues.

J is TRBJ1-4 and V is TRBV30; no reliable D call. The germline V gene has CDR1 GTSNPN and CDR2 SVGIG (reference sequence). This CDR3 is 15 amino acids long. The V and J ends lost 5 bases and 4 bases respectively, with 17 bases between them. In DNA, the CDR3 is TGTGCCTGGGCCCGTGGTGGGGTGCTTAATGAAAAACTGTTTTTT. Its translation is CAWARGGVLNEKLFF.

The chain is built from TRBV11-3 and TRBJ2-1; 7 bases match TRBD2. Germline values: CDR1 SGHNT, CDR2 YENEEA. With 3 bases clipped from V and 2 bases from J, the junction kept 4 bases outside the gene matches. This CDR3 comprises 15 residues. The CDR3 is CASSFAGVTYNEQFF. The CDR3 coding sequence is TGTGCCAGCAGCTTCGCGGGAGTCACCTACAATGAGCAGTTCTTC. Full variable domain (missing parts from reference TRBV11-3 and TRBJ2-1): EAGVVQSPRYKIIEKKQPVAFWCNPISGHNTLYWYLQNLGQGPELLIRYENEEAVDDSQLPKDRFSAERLKGVDSTLKIQPAELGDSAVYLCASSFAGVTYNEQFFGPGTRLTVL.